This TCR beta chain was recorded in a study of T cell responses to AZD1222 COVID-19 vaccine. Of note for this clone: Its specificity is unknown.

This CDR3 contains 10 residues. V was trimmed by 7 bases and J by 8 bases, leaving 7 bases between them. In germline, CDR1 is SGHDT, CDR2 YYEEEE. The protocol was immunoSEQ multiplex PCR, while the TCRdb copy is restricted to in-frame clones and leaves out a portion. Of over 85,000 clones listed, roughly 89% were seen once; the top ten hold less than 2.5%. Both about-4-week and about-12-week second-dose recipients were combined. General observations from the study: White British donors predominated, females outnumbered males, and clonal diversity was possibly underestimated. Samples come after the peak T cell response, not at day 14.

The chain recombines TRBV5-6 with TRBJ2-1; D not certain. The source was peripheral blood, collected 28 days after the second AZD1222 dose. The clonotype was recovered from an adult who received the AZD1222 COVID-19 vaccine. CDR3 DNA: TGTGCCAGCGGGTTCGATGAGCAGTTCTTC. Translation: CASGFDEQFF.